This T cell receptor beta chain comes out of a study of identical twins. Study conclusions and caveats: Some out-of-frame alpha sequences were shared by twins, and these showed excess low generation probability. Invariant cells of the MAIT and iNKT types might have partly distorted the zero-insertion analyses.

Template switching added a universal primer site; cDNA carried unique molecular identifiers. TCRdb used MiXCR to reprocess the 5' RACE reads, holding one entry per CDR3 protein. The sample includes about 480,000 distinct CDR3 sequences, around 14% of them seen just once. The CDR3 contains 15 residues. The J segment lost 3 bases and the V segment lost 5 bases, leaving 8 bases of the junction unmatched. Germline V CDR1 and CDR2: SGHAT, FQNNGV. This clonotype was counted a few times. Its antigen is not identified. There were only healthy Caucasians among the donors. This sample was shared with a second study, whose subject was yellow fever vaccine responses in identical twins.

The sample consisted of CD4+ T cells sorted from blood. This TCR came from a young woman in good health. This chain connects TRBV11-2 to TRBJ2-3, with 7 bases lining up with TRBD2. CDR3 bases: TGTGCCAGCAGCGGACTAGTCCTTCGGACAGATACGCAGTATTTT. As protein: CASSGLVLRTDTQYF.